The clone carrying this T cell receptor (beta chain) was observed a handful of times. Its antigen is as yet unknown. The sample is drawn from a study of blood T cells in healthy people across ages. General study points: Estimated diversity, derived from one million T cells, was regarded as an underestimate.

V lost 2 bases, J lost 5 bases, and 12 bases lay in between. Per germline, CDR1 SEHNR and CDR2 FQNEAQ (reference sequence). The CDR3 runs 14 residues. Together with a sample-barcoded 5' primer, a J-beta primer mix was included in a second PCR lasting about 6 to 11 cycles. TCRdb recomputed calls from the 5' RACE reads with MiXCR, one row per CDR3 protein. The table has over 550,000 distinct CDR3 sequences, about 30% seen once. The amount of total RNA extracted per sample was at least 5 micrograms. Sequencing used blood. The clonotype originates from a woman of 80 years or more in good health. The chain links TRBV7-9 to TRBJ1-1; D unclear. The CDR3 reads CASSLRSWDTEAFF. CDR3 DNA: TGTGCCAGCAGCTTACGATCTTGGGATACTGAAGCTTTCTTT.